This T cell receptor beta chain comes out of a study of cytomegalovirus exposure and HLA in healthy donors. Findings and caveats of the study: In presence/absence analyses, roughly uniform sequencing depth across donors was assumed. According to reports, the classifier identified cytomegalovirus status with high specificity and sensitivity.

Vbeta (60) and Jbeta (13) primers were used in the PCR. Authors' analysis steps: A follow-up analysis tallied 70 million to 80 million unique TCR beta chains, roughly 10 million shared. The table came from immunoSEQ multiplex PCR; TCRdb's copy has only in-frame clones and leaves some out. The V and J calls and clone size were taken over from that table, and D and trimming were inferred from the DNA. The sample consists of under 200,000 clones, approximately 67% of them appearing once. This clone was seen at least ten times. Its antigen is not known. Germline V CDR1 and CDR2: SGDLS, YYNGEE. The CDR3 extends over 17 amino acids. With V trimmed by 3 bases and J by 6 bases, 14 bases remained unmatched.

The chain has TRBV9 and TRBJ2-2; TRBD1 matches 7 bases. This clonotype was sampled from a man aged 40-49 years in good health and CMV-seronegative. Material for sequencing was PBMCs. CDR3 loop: CASSARPQGGLAGELFF. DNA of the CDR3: TGTGCCAGCAGCGCCCGACCACAAGGGGGCTTGGCCGGGGAGCTGTTTTTT.